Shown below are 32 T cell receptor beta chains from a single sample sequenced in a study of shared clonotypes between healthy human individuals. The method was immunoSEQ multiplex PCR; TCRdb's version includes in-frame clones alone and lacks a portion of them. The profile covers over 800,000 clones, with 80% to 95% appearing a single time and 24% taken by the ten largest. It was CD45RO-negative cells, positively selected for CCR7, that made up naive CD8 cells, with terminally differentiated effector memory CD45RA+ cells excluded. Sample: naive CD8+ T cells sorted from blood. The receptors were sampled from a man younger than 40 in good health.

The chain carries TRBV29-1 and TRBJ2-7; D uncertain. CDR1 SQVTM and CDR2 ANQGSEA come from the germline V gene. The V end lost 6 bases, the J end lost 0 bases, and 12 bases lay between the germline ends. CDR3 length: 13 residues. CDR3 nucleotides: TGCAGCGTCAAGACCGTTAGCTCCTACGAGCAGTACTTC. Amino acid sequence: CSVKTVSSYEQYF.

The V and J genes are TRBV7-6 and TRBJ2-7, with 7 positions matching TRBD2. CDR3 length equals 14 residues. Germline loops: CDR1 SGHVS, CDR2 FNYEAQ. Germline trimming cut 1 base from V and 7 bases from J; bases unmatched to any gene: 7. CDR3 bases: TGTGCCAGCAGCTTAGACTCGCGGGAGTCGGAGCAGTACTTC. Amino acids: CASSLDSRESEQYF.

DNA for the CDR3: TGTGCCAGCAGCTATCCGGGGCCCGCTGAAGCTTTCTTT. It translates to CASSYPGPAEAFF. The chain links TRBV5-8 to TRBJ1-1; maybe TRBD1 (5 bases). CDR3 size: 13 residues. CDR1 is SGHTS and CDR2 is YDEGEE in the germline V gene. The V and J ends lost 3 bases and 6 bases respectively, with 12 bases between them. The variable domain in full, with the rest retrieved from reference TRBV5-8 and TRBJ1-1, is EAGVTQSPTHLIKTRGQQATLRCSPISGHTSVYWYQQALGLGLQFLLWYDEGEERNRGNFPPRFSGRQFPNYSSELNVNALELEDSALYLCASSYPGPAEAFFGQGTRLTVV.

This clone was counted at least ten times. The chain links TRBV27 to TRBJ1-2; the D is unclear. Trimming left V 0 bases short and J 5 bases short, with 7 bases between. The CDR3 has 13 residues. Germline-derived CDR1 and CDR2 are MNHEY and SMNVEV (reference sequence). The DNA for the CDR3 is TGTGCCAGCAGTTTATCCGGAATGTATGGCTACACCTTC. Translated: CASSLSGMYGYTF.

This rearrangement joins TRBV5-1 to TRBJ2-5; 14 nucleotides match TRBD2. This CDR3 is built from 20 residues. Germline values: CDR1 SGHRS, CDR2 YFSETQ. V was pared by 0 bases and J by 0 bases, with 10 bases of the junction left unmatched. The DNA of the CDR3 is TGCGCCAGCAGCTTGGGGACTAGCGGGAGGTGGGCCCGCCACCAAGAGACCCAGTACTTC. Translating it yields CASSLGTSGRWARHQETQYF.

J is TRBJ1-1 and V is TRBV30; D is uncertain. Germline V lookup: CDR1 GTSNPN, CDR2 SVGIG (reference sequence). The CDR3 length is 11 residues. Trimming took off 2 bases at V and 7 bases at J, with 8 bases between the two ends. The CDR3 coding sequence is TGTGCCTGGAGTATAGGGATTGAAGCTTTCTTT. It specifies CAWSIGIEAFF.

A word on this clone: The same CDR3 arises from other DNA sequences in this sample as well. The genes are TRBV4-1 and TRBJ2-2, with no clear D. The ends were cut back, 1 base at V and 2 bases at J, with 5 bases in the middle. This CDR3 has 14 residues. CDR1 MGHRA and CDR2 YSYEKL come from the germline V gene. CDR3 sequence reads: CASSQGRNTGELFF. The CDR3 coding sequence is TGCGCCAGCAGCCAAGGACGAAACACCGGGGAGCTGTTTTTT.

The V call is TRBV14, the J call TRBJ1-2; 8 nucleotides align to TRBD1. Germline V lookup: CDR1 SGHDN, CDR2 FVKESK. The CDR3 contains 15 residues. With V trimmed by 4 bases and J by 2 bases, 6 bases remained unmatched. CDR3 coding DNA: TGTGCCAGCAGCCTTACAGGGGGATCAAACTATGGCTACACCTTC. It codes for CASSLTGGSNYGYTF. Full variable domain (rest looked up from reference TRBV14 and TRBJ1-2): EAGVTQFPSHSVIEKGQTVTLRCDPISGHDNLYWYRRVMGKEIKFLLHFVKESKQDESGMPNNRFLAERTGGTYSTLKVQPAELEDSGVYFCASSLTGGSNYGYTFGSGTRLTVV.

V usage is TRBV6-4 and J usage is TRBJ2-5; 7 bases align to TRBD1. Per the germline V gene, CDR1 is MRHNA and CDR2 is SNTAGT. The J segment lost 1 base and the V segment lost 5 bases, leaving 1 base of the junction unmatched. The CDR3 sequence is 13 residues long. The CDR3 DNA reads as TGTGCCAGCAGTAGACAGGGCCAAGAGACCCAGTACTTC. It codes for CASSRQGQETQYF.

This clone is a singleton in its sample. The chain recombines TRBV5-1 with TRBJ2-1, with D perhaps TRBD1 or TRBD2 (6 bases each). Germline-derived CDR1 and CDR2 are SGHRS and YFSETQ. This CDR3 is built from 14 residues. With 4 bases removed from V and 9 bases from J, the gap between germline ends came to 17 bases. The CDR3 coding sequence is TGCGCCAGCAGCCCCTTAGGGGGGTGGGTTGAGCAGTTCTTC. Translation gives CASSPLGGWVEQFF.

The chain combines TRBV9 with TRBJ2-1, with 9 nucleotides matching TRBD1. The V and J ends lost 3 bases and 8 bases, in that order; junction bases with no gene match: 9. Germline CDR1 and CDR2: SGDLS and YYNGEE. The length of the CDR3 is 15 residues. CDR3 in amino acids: CASSAPGQGTHEQFF. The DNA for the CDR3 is TGTGCCAGCAGCGCCCCGGGACAGGGCACTCATGAGCAGTTCTTC.

Here the CDR3 DNA reads TGTGCTAGTGGTTTGGTTGGCGGCGGGGGGGATGAGCAGTTCTTC. Its translation: CASGLVGGGGDEQFF. The V and J genes are TRBV12-5 and TRBJ2-1; TRBD2 matches at 9 bases. The trim removed 0 bases at V and 8 bases at J, leaving 5 bases unmatched. CDR3 length equals 15 residues. In germline, CDR1 is LGHNT, CDR2 FRNRAP.

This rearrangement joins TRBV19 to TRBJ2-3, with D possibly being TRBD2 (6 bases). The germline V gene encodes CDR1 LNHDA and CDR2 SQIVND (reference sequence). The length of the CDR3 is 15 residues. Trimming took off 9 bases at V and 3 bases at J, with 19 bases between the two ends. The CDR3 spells CASTLAAGGTDTQYF. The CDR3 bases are TGTGCCAGCACATTAGCGGCCGGAGGTACAGATACGCAGTATTTT.

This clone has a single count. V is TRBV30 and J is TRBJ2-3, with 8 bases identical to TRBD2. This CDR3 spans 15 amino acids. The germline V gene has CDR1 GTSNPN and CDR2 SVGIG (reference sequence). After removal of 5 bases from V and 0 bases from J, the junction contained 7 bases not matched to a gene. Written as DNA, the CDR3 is TGTGCCTGGGCGGACGGGGGGGCTAGCACAGATACGCAGTATTTT. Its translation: CAWADGGASTDTQYF.

The CDR3 nucleotides read TGTGCCAGCAGCCTGCGGACATTTCAAGAGACCCAGTACTTC. As protein: CASSLRTFQETQYF. This rearrangement joins TRBV11-2 to TRBJ2-5; a weak D match, TRBD1 (5 bases). Germline CDR1 and CDR2: SGHAT and FQNNGV. The CDR3 is 14 amino acids. V lost 5 bases to trimming and J lost 2 bases, with 12 bases between them.

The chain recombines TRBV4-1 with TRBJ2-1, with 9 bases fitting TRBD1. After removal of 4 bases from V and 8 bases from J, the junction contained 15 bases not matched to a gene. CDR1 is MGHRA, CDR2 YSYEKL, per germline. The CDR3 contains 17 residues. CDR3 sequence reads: CASSPRAGTGSVDEQFF. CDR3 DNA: TGCGCCAGCAGCCCCCGCGCCGGGACAGGGTCGGTGGATGAGCAGTTCTTC.

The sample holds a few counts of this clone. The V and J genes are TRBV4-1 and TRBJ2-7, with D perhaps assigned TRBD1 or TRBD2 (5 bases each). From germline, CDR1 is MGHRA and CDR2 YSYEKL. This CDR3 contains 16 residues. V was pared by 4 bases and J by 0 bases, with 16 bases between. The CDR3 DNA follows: TGCGCCAGCAGCCTAGCCGGGGCAGGGAGCTCCTACGAGCAGTACTTC. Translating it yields CASSLAGAGSSYEQYF.

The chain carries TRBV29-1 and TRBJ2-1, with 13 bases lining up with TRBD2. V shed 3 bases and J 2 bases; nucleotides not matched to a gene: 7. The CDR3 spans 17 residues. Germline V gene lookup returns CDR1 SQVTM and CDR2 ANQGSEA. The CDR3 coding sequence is TGCAGCGTTGACCCCGCACTAGCGGGAGGGCCCTACAATGAGCAGTTCTTC. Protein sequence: CSVDPALAGGPYNEQFF.

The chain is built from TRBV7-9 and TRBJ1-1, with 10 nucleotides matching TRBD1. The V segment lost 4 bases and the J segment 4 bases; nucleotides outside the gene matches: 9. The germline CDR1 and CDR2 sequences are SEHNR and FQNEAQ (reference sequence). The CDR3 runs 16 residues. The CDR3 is CASSSGQGDVVTEAFF. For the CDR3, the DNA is TGTGCCAGCAGCTCAGGACAGGGGGACGTAGTCACTGAAGCTTTCTTT. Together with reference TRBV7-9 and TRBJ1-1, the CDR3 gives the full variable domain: DTGVSQNPRHKITKRGQNVTFRCDPISEHNRLYWYRQTLGQGPEFLTYFQNEAQLEKSRLLSDRFSAERPKGSFSTLEIQRTEQGDSAMYLCASSSGQGDVVTEAFFGQGTRLTVV.

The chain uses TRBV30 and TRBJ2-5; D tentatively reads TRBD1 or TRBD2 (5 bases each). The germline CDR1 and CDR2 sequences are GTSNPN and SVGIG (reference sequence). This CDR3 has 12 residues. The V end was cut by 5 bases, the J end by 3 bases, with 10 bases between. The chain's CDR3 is CAWGGDEETQYF. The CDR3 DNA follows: TGTGCCTGGGGGGGAGATGAAGAGACCCAGTACTTC.

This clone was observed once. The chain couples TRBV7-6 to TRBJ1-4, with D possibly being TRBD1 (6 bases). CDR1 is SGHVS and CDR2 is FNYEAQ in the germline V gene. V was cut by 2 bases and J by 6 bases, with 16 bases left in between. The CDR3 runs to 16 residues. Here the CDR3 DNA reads TGTGCCAGCAGCTTATATCCGACAGGATTGGATGAAAAACTGTTTTTT. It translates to CASSLYPTGLDEKLFF.

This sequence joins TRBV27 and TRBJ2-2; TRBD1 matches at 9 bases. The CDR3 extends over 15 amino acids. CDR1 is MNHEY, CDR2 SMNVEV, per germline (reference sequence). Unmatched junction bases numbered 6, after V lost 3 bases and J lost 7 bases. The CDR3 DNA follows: TGTGCCAGCAGTTTGTCACAGGGGGCGTTCGGGGAGCTGTTTTTT. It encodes CASSLSQGAFGELFF.

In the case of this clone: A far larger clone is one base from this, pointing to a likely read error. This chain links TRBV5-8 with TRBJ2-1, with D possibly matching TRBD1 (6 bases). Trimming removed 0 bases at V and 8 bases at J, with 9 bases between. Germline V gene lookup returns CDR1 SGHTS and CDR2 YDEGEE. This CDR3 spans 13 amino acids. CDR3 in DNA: TGTGCCAGCAGCTTGGACAGGGTCGATGAGCAGTTCTTC. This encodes CASSLDRVDEQFF.

The CDR3, as DNA: TGTGCCAGTAGTATAGGAAGCGGACAAGAGACCCAGTACTTC. This gives the protein CASSIGSGQETQYF. V is TRBV19 and J is TRBJ2-5, with D possibly TRBD2 on 5 matching bases. With 1 base removed from V and 2 bases from J, the gap between germline ends came to 8 bases. Per the germline V gene, CDR1 is LNHDA and CDR2 is SQIVND (reference sequence). The CDR3 has 14 residues.

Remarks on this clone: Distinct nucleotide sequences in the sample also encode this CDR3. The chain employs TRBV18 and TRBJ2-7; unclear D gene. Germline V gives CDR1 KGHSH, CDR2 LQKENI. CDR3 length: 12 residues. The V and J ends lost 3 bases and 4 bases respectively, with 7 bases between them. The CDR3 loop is CASSPDGYEQYF. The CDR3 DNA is TGTGCCAGCTCACCGGACGGATACGAGCAGTACTTC.

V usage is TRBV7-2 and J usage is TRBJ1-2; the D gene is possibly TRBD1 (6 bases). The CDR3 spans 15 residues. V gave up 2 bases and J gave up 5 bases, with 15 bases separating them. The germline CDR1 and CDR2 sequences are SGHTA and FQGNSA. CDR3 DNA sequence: TGTGCCAGCAGCTTATGGGGGACGGACAGTTATGGCTACACCTTC. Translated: CASSLWGTDSYGYTF.

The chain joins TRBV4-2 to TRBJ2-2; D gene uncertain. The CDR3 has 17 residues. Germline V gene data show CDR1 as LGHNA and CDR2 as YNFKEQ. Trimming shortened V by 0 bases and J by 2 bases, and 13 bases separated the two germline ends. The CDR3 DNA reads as TGTGCCAGCAGCCAAGAAGGTCCCCATGTAAACACCGGGGAGCTGTTTTTT. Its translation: CASSQEGPHVNTGELFF.

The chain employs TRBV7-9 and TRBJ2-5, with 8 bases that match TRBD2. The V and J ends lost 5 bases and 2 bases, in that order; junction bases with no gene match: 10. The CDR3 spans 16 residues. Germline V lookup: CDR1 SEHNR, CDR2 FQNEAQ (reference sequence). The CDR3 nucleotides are TGTGCCAGCAGCCAGATAGCGGGAAAAGTACAAGAGACCCAGTACTTC. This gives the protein CASSQIAGKVQETQYF.

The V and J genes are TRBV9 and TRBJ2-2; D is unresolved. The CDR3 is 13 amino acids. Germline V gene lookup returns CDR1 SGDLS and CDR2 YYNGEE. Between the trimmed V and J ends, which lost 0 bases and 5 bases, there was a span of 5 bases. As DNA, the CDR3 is TGTGCCAGCAGCGTAGTTATGACCGGGGAGCTGTTTTTT. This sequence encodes CASSVVMTGELFF.

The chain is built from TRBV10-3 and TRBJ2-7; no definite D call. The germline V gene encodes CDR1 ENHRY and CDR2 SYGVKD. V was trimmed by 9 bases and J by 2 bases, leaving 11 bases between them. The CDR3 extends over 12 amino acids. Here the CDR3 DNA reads TGTGCCATGGCAGGAGACCCCTACGAGCAGTACTTC. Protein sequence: CAMAGDPYEQYF.

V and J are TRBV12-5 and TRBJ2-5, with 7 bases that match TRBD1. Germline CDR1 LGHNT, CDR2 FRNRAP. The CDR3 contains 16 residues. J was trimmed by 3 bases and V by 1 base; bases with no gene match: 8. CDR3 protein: CASGLAPGTAEETQYF. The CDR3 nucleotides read TGTGCTAGTGGTTTGGCCCCCGGGACAGCCGAAGAGACCCAGTACTTC.

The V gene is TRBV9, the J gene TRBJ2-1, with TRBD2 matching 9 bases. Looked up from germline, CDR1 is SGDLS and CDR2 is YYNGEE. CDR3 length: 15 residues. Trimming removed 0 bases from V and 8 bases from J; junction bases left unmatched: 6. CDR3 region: CASSVDSGGYDEQFF. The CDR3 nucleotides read TGTGCCAGCAGCGTAGACAGCGGGGGGTACGATGAGCAGTTCTTC. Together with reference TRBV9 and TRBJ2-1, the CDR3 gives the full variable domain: DSGVTQTPKHLITATGQRVTLRCSPRSGDLSVYWYQQSLDQGLQFLIQYYNGEERAKGNILERFSAQQFPDLHSELNLSSLELGDSALYFCASSVDSGGYDEQFFGPGTRLTVL.